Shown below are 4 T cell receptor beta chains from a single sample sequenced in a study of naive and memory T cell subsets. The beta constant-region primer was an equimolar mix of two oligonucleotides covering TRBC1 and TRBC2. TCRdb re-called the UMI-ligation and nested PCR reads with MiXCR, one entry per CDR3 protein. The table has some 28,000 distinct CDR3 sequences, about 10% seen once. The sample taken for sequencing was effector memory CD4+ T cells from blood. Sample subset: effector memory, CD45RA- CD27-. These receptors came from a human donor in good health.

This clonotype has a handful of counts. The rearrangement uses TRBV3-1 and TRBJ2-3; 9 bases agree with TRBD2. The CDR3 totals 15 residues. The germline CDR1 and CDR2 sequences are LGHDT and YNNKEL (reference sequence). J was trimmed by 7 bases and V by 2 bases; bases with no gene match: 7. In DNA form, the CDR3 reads TGTGCCAGCAGCCAATCGAGTCTAGCGGGATATACGCAGTATTTT. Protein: CASSQSSLAGYTQYF.

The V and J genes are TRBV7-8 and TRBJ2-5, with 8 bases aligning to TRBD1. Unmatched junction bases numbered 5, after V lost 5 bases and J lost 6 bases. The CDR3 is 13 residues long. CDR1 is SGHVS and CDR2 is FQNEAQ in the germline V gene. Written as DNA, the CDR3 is TGTGCCAGCAGCGCCCGACAGGGGCAGACCCAGTACTTC. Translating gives CASSARQGQTQYF.

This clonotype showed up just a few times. The CDR3: CSASRRVPPYEQYF. CDR3 coding DNA: TGCAGTGCCTCGAGGCGGGTACCCCCCTACGAGCAGTACTTC. The chain couples TRBV20-1 to TRBJ2-7; D perhaps matches TRBD2 (5 bases). The germline V gene has CDR1 DFQATT and CDR2 SNEGSKA (reference sequence). Trimming removed 6 bases from V and 2 bases from J, with 17 bases in between. CDR3 length equals 14 residues.

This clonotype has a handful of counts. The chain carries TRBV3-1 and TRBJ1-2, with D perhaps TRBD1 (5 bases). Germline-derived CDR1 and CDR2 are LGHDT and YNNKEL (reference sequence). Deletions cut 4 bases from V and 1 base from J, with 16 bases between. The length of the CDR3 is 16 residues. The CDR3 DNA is TGTGCCAGCAGCCGATACACCGTCGACAGTAACTATGGCTACACCTTC. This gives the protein CASSRYTVDSNYGYTF.